This TCR beta chain was sequenced in a study of T cell repertoires in cytomegalovirus infection. The germline V gene encodes CDR1 SEHNR and CDR2 FQNEAQ (reference sequence). The V segment lost 5 bases and the J segment 7 bases; nucleotides outside the gene matches: 15. This CDR3 region has 19 residues. TCRdb re-called the reads with MiXCR, one entry per CDR3 protein. Of 350,000 to 450,000 distinct CDR3 sequences listed, about a sixth were seen once; the top ten hold around 10%. The sequenced material came from PBMCs. V and J are TRBV7-9 and TRBJ2-1; 15 bases align to TRBD2. The TCR comes from a human donor in good health (CMV status not recorded). Some clones in this sample may be carry-over from other donors' samples. The CDR3 nucleotides are TGTGCCAGCAGCCCGGCCGGGACTAGCGGGAGGCCAAGGTGGAATGAGCAGTTCTTC. Translating it yields CASSPAGTSGRPRWNEQFF.